Sequencing of this T cell receptor (beta chain) was carried out in a study of OX40 agonist ivuxolimab in advanced cancers. At the level of the study: Enrolled patients in dose escalation had cancers that were hepatocellular carcinoma, melanoma, renal cell or head and neck cancer. General study results and limits: It was not determined which antigens were specifically recognized by the peripheral T cells that had undergone clonal expansion.

The table came from immunoSEQ multiplex PCR; TCRdb's copy has only in-frame clones and leaves some out. The table includes tens of thousands of clones, just under 95% detected once. Germline V gives CDR1 LGHNA, CDR2 YNFKEQ. This CDR3 has 15 residues. V shed 2 bases and J 4 bases; nucleotides not matched to a gene: 6. Turning to this clone: Its antigen is currently unknown.

The specimen was CD4+ or CD8+ T cells sorted from blood, collected in a trial of the OX40 agonist ivuxolimab. This clonotype was obtained from an adult with an advanced solid tumor such as melanoma, head and neck, liver or kidney cancer. The chain has TRBV4-2 and TRBJ1-1, with TRBD1 matching 8 bases. The CDR3 region is CASSQQTGDATEAFF. In DNA, the CDR3 is TGTGCCAGCAGCCAACAGACAGGGGACGCCACTGAAGCTTTCTTT.